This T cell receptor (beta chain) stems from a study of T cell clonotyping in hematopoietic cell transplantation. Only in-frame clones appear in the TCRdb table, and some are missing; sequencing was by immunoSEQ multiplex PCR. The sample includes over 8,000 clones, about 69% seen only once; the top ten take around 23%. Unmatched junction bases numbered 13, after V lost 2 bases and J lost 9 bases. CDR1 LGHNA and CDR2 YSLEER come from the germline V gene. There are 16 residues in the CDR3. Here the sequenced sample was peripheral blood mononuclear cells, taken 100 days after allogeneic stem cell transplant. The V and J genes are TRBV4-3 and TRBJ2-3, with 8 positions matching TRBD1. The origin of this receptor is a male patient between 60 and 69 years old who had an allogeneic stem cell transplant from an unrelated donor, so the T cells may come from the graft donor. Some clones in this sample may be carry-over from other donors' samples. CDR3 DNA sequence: TGCGCCAGCAGCCAACTAGATCTGCTGACAGGGGACACGCAGTATTTT. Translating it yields CASSQLDLLTGDTQYF.